These T cell receptor beta chains were read from a single sample in a study of shared clonotypes between healthy human individuals. TCRdb keeps only in-frame clones here, not all; method: immunoSEQ multiplex PCR. Of 750,000 to 1,000,000 clones detected, about 92% appear once; the ten largest clones hold less than 25%. Sample: naive CD8+ T cells sorted from blood. The source is a man aged 25 to 45 in good health. Each CDR3 is given without its conserved first and last residue.

v_call cdr3_aa
TRBV15 ATSGTANYGYT
TRBV27 ASSAGGHEQY
TRBV2 ASSELSGATGELF
TRBV2 AKSGHGSYNEQF
TRBV27 ASSLSPLQGDSYEQY
TRBV28 ASRVAGTGSYNEQF
TRBV5-4 ASSLAGSYNEQF
TRBV7-9 ASSSRLNLAGGEF
TRBV7-8 ASSLFRRGEYEQY
TRBV7-2 ASSLVTDGYT
TRBV6-5 ASSNTPVTDTQY
TRBV27 ASSSSTSRNTDTQY
TRBV5-6 ASSLVRGLAGNTIY
TRBV9 ASSVGGTGIYEQY
TRBV27 ASSFVQGSSYEQY
TRBV4-1 ASSQVSGSSYNEQF
TRBV30 AWTSGLNTGELF
TRBV9 ASSVGVAGVRDTQY
TRBV29-1 SVEASGSYEQY
TRBV27 ASSLTIADHTDTQY
TRBV4-1 ASSQTVRNSNQPQH
TRBV5-5 ASSPLQVSNQPQH
TRBV7-8 ASSSGLAGSYEQY
TRBV28 ASASGRWHEQY
TRBV6-6 ASSYVSNDEQF
TRBV7-9 ASSPGEGAYNEQF
TRBV7-9 ASSLIAGRQETQY
TRBV11-2 ASSLLSGYEQY
TRBV7-3 ASSLITGVEGTGELF
TRBV9 ASSVVPGLAGTNNEQF
TRBV7-3 ASSSGTSGTREQF
TRBV13 ASSFRGSSYNEQF
TRBV18 ASQVENYNEQF
TRBV14 ASSQDWQGRSTDTQY
TRBV5-6 ASSLSREPYNEQF
TRBV5-1 ASSLAPGQTNYGYT
TRBV28 ASSLLGGTHYGYT
TRBV7-6 ASREGLSYEQY
TRBV29-1 SVDGRTSGSTDTQY
TRBV7-8 ASSLVGRQGSNQPQH
TRBV9 ASTDLNQPQH
TRBV23-1 ASKMRCTEAF
TRBV28 ASRRRGFAGGSGYEQY
TRBV25-1 ASSFQGGGGPDNEQF
TRBV27 ASSRYPPPDQETQY
TRBV13 ASSPQAFGYT
TRBV4-3 ASSQEGRSRDEQF
TRBV15 ATSRQGATGELF
TRBV19 ASSMGLADEQF
TRBV27 ASRTQGRTGELF
TRBV7-9 ASSTRQGPANEKLF
TRBV15 ATSRRQGSPGRPQH
TRBV19 ASSILGARNQPQH
TRBV5-1 ASSSWTGESSYNEQF
TRBV27 ASRPGPGEQY